This T cell receptor beta chain originates from a study of naive and memory T cell subsets. Study-level results: Naive repertoires, especially CD8, held a few larger clonotypes, possibly memory cells re-expressing CD45RA.

The beta constant-region primer was an equimolar mix of two oligonucleotides covering TRBC1 and TRBC2. The ligated cDNA underwent four PCR rounds using SP2 and nested alpha and beta constant-region primers. TCRdb redid the calling of the UMI-ligation and nested PCR reads with MiXCR, one entry per CDR3 protein. Of approximately 140,000 distinct CDR3 sequences in the sample, approximately 22% were seen once. With respect to this clonotype: Its antigen is unidentified.

V was shortened by 1 base and J by 2 bases, with 8 bases between the two germline ends. CDR3 length: 14 amino acids. The germline gives CDR1 LGHDT, CDR2 YNNKEL (reference sequence). The chain combines TRBV3-1 with TRBJ1-1; no clear D gene. The source material was naive CD4+ T cells from blood. The sequence was obtained from a human donor in good health. The CDR3 sequence is CASSQGFSNTEAFF. CDR3 bases: TGTGCCAGCAGCCAAGGATTTTCAAACACTGAAGCTTTCTTT.